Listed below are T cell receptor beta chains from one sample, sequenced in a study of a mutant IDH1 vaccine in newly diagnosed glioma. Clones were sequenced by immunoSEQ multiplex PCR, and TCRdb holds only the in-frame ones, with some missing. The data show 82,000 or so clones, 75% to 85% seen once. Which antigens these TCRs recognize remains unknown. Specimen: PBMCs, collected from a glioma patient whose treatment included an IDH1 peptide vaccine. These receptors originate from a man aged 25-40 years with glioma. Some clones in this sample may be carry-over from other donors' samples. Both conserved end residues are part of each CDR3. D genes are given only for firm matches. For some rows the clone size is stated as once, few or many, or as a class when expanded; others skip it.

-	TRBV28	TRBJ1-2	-	TGTGCCAGCAGTTTATCGAGGGGACGCTATGGCTACACCTTC	CASSLSRGRYGYTF
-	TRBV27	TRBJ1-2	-	TGTGCCAGCAGTTTATCCTCTACAGGGATGGGTAACTATGGCTACACCTTC	CASSLSSTGMGNYGYTF
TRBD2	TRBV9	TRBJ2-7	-	TGTGCCAGCAGCGCTACCGGGACTAGCGGATCCTACGAGCAGTACTTC	CASSATGTSGSYEQYF
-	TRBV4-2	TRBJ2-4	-	TGTGCCAGCAGCCTCGTTTACCCACGGGGCAAAAACATTCAGTACTTC	CASSLVYPRGKNIQYF
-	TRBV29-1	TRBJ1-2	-	TGCAGCGTTGAAGATCGGGAGGGCCACTATGGCTACACCTTC	CSVEDREGHYGYTF
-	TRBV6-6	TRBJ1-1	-	TGTGCCGGCAGTGACCAAGCAGGGAACACTGAAGCTTTCTTT	CAGSDQAGNTEAFF
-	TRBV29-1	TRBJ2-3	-	TGCAGCGTTGAAGGGTCGAACACAGATACGCAGTATTTT	CSVEGSNTDTQYF
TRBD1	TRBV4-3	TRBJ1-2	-	TGCGCCAGCAGCCAAGTAGGACAGGGGACATCGCGTGGCTACACCTTC	CASSQVGQGTSRGYTF
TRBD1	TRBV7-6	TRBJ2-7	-	TGTGCCAGCAGCTCACTCCGGGACAGGGCGAGCGAGCAGTACTTC	CASSSLRDRASEQYF
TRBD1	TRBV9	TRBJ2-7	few	TGTGCCAGCAGCAAGGACAGGGGCGACTCCTACGAGCAGTACTTC	CASSKDRGDSYEQYF
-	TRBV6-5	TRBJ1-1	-	TGTGCCAGCAGTTACTCTTGGCAGTTGAACACTGAAGCTTTCTTT	CASSYSWQLNTEAFF
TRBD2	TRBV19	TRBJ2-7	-	TGTGCCAGTAGTATAACGGGGGGGCAAAACGAGCAGTACTTC	CASSITGGQNEQYF
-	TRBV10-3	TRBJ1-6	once	TGTGCCACGGGGCCGGGCAATTCACCCCTCCACTTT	CATGPGNSPLHF
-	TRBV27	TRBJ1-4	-	TGTGCCAGCAGTTTATCATGGGGGGGGGAAAAACTGTTTTTT	CASSLSWGGEKLFF
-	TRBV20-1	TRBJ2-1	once	TGCAGTGCAAGCGAGGTCGATGAGCAGTTCTTC	CSASEVDEQFF
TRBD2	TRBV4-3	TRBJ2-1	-	TGCGCCAGCAGCCAAAACCCCACTAGCGGAACCTACAATGAGCAGTTCTTC	CASSQNPTSGTYNEQFF
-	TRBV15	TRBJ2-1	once	TGTGCCACCAGCGGCCGGGACACCCCCTACAATGAGCAGTTCTTC	CATSGRDTPYNEQFF
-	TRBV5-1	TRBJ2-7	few	TGCGCCAGCAGCCCCACCACGGGACTCTACGAGCAGTACTTC	CASSPTTGLYEQYF
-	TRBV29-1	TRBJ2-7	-	TGCAGCGTGGGTATAGCTATGGAGCAGTACTTC	CSVGIAMEQYF
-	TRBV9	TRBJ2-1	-	TGTGCCAGCAGCCCCCACATATGGAGGGGCGGCTCCTACAATGAGCAGTTCTTC	CASSPHIWRGGSYNEQFF
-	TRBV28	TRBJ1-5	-	TGTGCCAGCAGTCCCCGGCAACTTAGCAATCAGCCCCAGCATTTT	CASSPRQLSNQPQHF
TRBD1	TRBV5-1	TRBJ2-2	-	TGCGCCAGCCACGAGACAGGGGGCTCTAACACCGGGGAGCTGTTTTTT	CASHETGGSNTGELFF
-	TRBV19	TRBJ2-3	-	TGTGCCAGTAGTATCGCACAGGGAAGTACAGATACGCAGTATTTT	CASSIAQGSTDTQYF
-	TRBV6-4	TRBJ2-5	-	TGTGCCAGCAGTGACTCGGGCGGCAGGGAGGCTCAGCCGCAAGAGACCCAGTACTTC	CASSDSGGREAQPQETQYF
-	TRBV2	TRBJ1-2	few	TGTGCCAGCAGTGAAGGGCAGCGGGGCTATGGCTACACCTTC	CASSEGQRGYGYTF
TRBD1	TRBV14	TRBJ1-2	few	TGTGCCAGCAGCCACCACAGGGGGGACTATGGCTACACCTTC	CASSHHRGDYGYTF
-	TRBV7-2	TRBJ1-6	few	TGTGCCAGCAGCTTAGGACACAGGGCTAATTCACCCCTCCACTTT	CASSLGHRANSPLHF
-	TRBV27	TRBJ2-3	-	TGTGCCAGCAGTTTATCCCTAGCTCCCCCCACAGATACGCAGTATTTT	CASSLSLAPPTDTQYF
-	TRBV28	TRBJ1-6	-	TGTGCCAGCAGTGGGGGCAGGGTTCATAATTCACCCCTCCACTTT	CASSGGRVHNSPLHF
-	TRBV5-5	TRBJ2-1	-	TGTGCCAGCAGCTTGGCCAGGGTCGGGAATGAGCAGTTCTTC	CASSLARVGNEQFF
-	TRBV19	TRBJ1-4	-	TGTGCCAGTAGCCCCGTGGAAGAAAAACTGTTTTTT	CASSPVEEKLFF
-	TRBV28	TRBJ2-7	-	TGTGCCAGCAAAGTCCCGGGACATCGGACCTACGAGCAGTACTTC	CASKVPGHRTYEQYF
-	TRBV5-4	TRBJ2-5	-	TGTGCCAGCAGCTTAGGGGCAGCCCAAGAGACCCAGTACTTC	CASSLGAAQETQYF
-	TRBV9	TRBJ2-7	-	TGTGCCAGCAGCGTAGGGGGGCGCGACGAGCAGTACTTC	CASSVGGRDEQYF
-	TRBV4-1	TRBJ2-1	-	TGCGCCAGCAGCCCCGTAGCAGCGAACTACAATGAGCAGTTCTTC	CASSPVAANYNEQFF
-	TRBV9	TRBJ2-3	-	TGTGCCAGCAGCGTAGCTGCCTCCGGTGATACGCAGTATTTT	CASSVAASGDTQYF
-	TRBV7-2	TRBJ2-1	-	TGTGCCAGCAGCTTAGTCGGGCGGGAGCAGTTCTTC	CASSLVGREQFF
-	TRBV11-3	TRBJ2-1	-	TGTGCCAGCAGCCCTCTATACAATGAGCAGTTCTTC	CASSPLYNEQFF
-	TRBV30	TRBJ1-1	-	TGTGCCTGGCTCGGACTGGGGGACACTGAAGCTTTCTTT	CAWLGLGDTEAFF
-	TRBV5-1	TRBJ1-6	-	TGCGCCAGCAGCTTGGAGGGCGGGTCGGGTTCACCCCTCCACTTT	CASSLEGGSGSPLHF
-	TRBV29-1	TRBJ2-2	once	TGCAGCACCCCGTGGGGTGTTAATCCACAGGGGGAGCTGTTTTTT	CSTPWGVNPQGELFF
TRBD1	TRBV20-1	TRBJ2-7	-	TGCAGTGCCCGGGGACAGTACGAGCAGTACTTC	CSARGQYEQYF
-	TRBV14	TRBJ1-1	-	TGTGCCAGCAGCCAAGATGTTCGTGCCGCTGAAGCTTTCTTT	CASSQDVRAAEAFF
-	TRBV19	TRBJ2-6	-	TGTGCCAGTAGTAGGGGCTCTGGGGCCAACGTCCTGACTTTC	CASSRGSGANVLTF
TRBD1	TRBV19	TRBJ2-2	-	TGTGCCAGTAGTTCCGCCGGGACAGGGGATTCCGGGGAGCTGTTTTTT	CASSSAGTGDSGELFF
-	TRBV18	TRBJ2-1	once	TGTGCCAGCTCATTACAGGGACATGAGCAGTTCTTC	CASSLQGHEQFF
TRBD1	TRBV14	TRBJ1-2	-	TGTGCCAGCAGCCCAGGGGGCTTGGTGTATGGCTACACCTTC	CASSPGGLVYGYTF
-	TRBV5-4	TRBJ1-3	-	TGTGCCAGCAGCTCACAGGGTATCTCTGGAAACACCATATATTTT	CASSSQGISGNTIYF
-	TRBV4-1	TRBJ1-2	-	TGCGCCAGCAGCCAAATGTTCAAGGTGGATGGCTACACCTTC	CASSQMFKVDGYTF
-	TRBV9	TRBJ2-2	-	TGTGCCAGCAGCTCACCGGGAACGGGAAACACCGGGGAGCTGTTTTTT	CASSSPGTGNTGELFF
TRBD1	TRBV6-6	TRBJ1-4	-	TGTGCCAGCAGTTATACAGGGGGTTCTAATGAAAAACTGTTTTTT	CASSYTGGSNEKLFF
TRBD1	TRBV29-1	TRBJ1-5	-	TGCAGCGTTGGACAGGGCAGCAATCAGCCCCAGCATTTT	CSVGQGSNQPQHF
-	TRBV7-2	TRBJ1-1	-	TGTGCCAGCAGCCGGACAGTGAATGAAGCTTTCTTT	CASSRTVNEAFF
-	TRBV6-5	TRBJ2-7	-	TGTGCCAGCAGCTCGGGGTGGGAGGAGACCTACGAGCAGTACTTC	CASSSGWEETYEQYF
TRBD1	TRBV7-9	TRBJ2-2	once	TGTGCCAGCAGCCCCCCCGGGACAGGGACCACCGGGGAGCTGTTTTTT	CASSPPGTGTTGELFF
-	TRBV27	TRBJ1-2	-	TGTGCCAGCAGGGCCAGGGGTGGGAACTATGGCTACACCTTC	CASRARGGNYGYTF
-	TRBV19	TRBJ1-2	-	TGTGCCTCTCTAGGGAGAGCTGATGGCTACACCTTC	CASLGRADGYTF